These 23 T cell receptor beta chains came from one sample sequenced in a study of CD8 T cells in Susac syndrome. The RNA, about 0.45 to 1 ug, was put through reverse transcription using random hexamers. MiXCR, run by TCRdb on the immunoSEQ multiplex PCR reads, gives a single entry per CDR3 protein. This sample has about 130,000 distinct CDR3 sequences, with roughly 76% found just once. Sequenced: CD8+ T cells from PBMCs. All receptors derive from a human donor with multiple sclerosis.

The V and J genes are TRBV6-5 and TRBJ1-6; D remains ambiguous. This CDR3 has 16 amino acids. Germline V lookup: CDR1 MNHEY, CDR2 SVGAGI. V was cut by 2 bases and J by 10 bases, with 18 bases left in between. In nucleotides, the CDR3 is TGTGCCAGCAGTTACGTTCCGGACGGAGTAGGATCACCCCTCCACTTT. This encodes CASSYVPDGVGSPLHF.

The chain recombines TRBV18 with TRBJ2-7, with 7 bases fitting TRBD1. The CDR3 totals 14 residues. CDR1 and CDR2 from the germline V gene are KGHSH and LQKENI. Germline trimming cut 4 bases from V and 3 bases from J; bases unmatched to any gene: 6. As DNA, the CDR3 is TGTGCCAGCTCACTAGGGACAGAGGGCTACGAGCAGTACTTC. This sequence encodes CASSLGTEGYEQYF.

The CDR3 sequence: CAWSGVNRGGLADTQYF. CDR3 DNA: TGTGCCTGGAGCGGGGTAAACCGGGGGGGCCTGGCAGATACGCAGTATTTT. The chain recombines TRBV30 with TRBJ2-3; 8 bases are a match to TRBD2. V dropped 3 bases and J dropped 4; count of bases not matched to a gene: 15. The CDR3 loop spans 17 amino acids. CDR1 and CDR2 (germline): GTSNPN, SVGIG (reference sequence).

The chain has TRBV27 and TRBJ2-7; the D gene could be TRBD1 or TRBD2 (5 bases each). Germline V CDR1 and CDR2: MNHEY, SMNVEV (reference sequence). The CDR3 extends over 15 amino acids. Deletions cut 4 bases from V and 3 bases from J, with 16 bases between. CDR3 in DNA: TGTGCCAGCAGTTACCCACAGGAGAGGGACTACGAGCAGTACGTC. Amino acids: CASSYPQERDYEQYV.

The chain's CDR3 is CASSYSVWGGASGELFF. The CDR3 DNA reads TGTGCCAGCAGTTACTCCGTCTGGGGGGGCGCCTCCGGGGAGCTGTTTTTT. The chain uses TRBV6-5 and TRBJ2-2, with D possibly TRBD2 on 7 matching bases. The V end lost 0 bases, the J end lost 6 bases, and 17 bases lay between the germline ends. The CDR3 is 17 amino acids. The germline gives CDR1 MNHEY, CDR2 SVGAGI.

The V and J genes are TRBV19 and TRBJ1-2; D gene uncertain. V was shortened by 7 bases and J by 5 bases, with 17 bases between the two germline ends. Germline V CDR1 and CDR2: LNHDA, SQIVND (reference sequence). The CDR3 length is 14 residues. The CDR3 DNA reads TGTGCCAGTATGCCAACCTGGTCGGGGTATGGCTACACCTTC. Translated: CASMPTWSGYGYTF.

The chain recombines TRBV27 with TRBJ2-1, with unresolved D. Trimming stripped 5 bases from V and 5 bases from J, with 10 bases between. The CDR3 extends over 13 amino acids. CDR1 and CDR2 (germline): MNHEY, SMNVEV (reference sequence). The CDR3 DNA sequence: TGTGCCAGCAGTCCGTGGACGGACAATGAGCAGTTCTTC. This translates into CASSPWTDNEQFF.

V gene TRBV19 combines with J gene TRBJ2-2; D is undetermined. Looked up from germline, CDR1 is LNHDA and CDR2 is SQIVND (reference sequence). There are 12 residues in the CDR3. V was trimmed by 7 bases and J by 7 bases, leaving 10 bases between them. Here the CDR3 reads CASIRVNGELFF. In nucleotides, the CDR3 is TGTGCCAGTATCCGTGTTAACGGGGAGCTGTTTTTT.

The gene calls are TRBV27 and TRBJ1-1; a weak D match, TRBD1 (6 bases). The germline V gene encodes CDR1 MNHEY and CDR2 SMNVEV (reference sequence). V lost 4 bases and J 3 bases, leaving 9 bases between the germline ends. The CDR3 runs 13 residues. CDR3 sequence reads: CASSWTADTEAFF. The CDR3 nucleotides are TGTGCCAGCAGTTGGACAGCCGACACTGAAGCTTTCTTT.

The rearrangement links TRBV27 to TRBJ1-1; D ambiguous. CDR3 length equals 15 residues. Trimming stripped 2 bases from V and 0 bases from J, with 10 bases between. Germline-derived CDR1 and CDR2 are MNHEY and SMNVEV (reference sequence). The CDR3 here is CASSLTGFLNTEAFF. In nucleotides, the CDR3 is TGTGCCAGCAGTTTAACGGGGTTCCTGAACACTGAAGCTTTCTTT.

V usage is TRBV18 and J usage is TRBJ1-1, with D tentatively TRBD1 (5 bases). Deletions cut 2 bases from V and 5 bases from J, with 21 bases between. CDR3 length equals 17 residues. CDR1 is KGHSH, CDR2 LQKENI, per germline. This chain's CDR3 is CASSPGPVGDGETEAFF. CDR3 in DNA: TGTGCCAGCTCACCAGGACCAGTGGGGGATGGAGAAACTGAAGCTTTCTTT.

The chain links TRBV19 to TRBJ1-6; D unresolved. V lost 8 bases and J 0 bases, leaving 8 bases between the germline ends. The CDR3 extends over 14 amino acids. CDR1 is LNHDA and CDR2 is SQIVND in the germline V gene (reference sequence). The CDR3 coding sequence is TGTGCCAGTGGGAAACGCTCCTATAATTCACCCCTCCACTTT. This gives the protein CASGKRSYNSPLHF.

The chain uses TRBV27 and TRBJ2-4, with D maybe TRBD1 (5 bases). The length of the CDR3 is 13 residues. Germline V CDR1 and CDR2: MNHEY, SMNVEV (reference sequence). Trimming cost V 5 bases and J 11 bases, with 16 bases left between them. CDR3 in amino acids: CASSLVQGIVQYF. The CDR3 DNA is TGTGCCAGCAGTCTTGTCCAGGGTATTGTTCAGTACTTC.

This sequence joins TRBV7-8 and TRBJ2-2; D is perhaps TRBD1 (5 bases). V dropped 6 bases and J dropped 0 bases, with 14 bases sitting between them. From germline, CDR1 is SGHVS and CDR2 FQNEAQ. This CDR3 is built from 16 residues. The CDR3 loop is CASSYYRSTNTGELFF. The CDR3 nucleotides are TGTGCCAGCAGTTACTACAGGAGCACGAACACCGGGGAGCTGTTTTTT.

The CDR3 region has the DNA TGTGCCAGCAGCTTAGGGGGGGCAACTGAAGCTTTCTTT. This codes for CASSLGGATEAFF. The J gene is TRBJ1-1, the V gene TRBV7-3; a weak D match, TRBD1 (6 bases). Between the trimmed V and J ends, which lost 2 bases and 5 bases, there was a span of 9 bases. The CDR3 consists of 13 residues. Germline V gene sequence: CDR1 SGHTA, CDR2 FQGTGA.

Here the CDR3 DNA reads TGTGCCAGCAAACAGGGGGGGGCCTACAATGAGCAGTTCTTC. This translates into CASKQGGAYNEQFF. The V gene is TRBV25-1, the J gene TRBJ2-1, with D possibly TRBD1 on 8 matching bases. This CDR3 has 14 residues. Per the germline V gene, CDR1 is MGHDK and CDR2 is SYGVNS. V was pared by 7 bases and J by 2 bases, with 12 bases between. Full variable domain (rest looked up from reference TRBV25-1 and TRBJ2-1): EADIYQTPRYLVIGTGKKITLECSQTMGHDKMYWYQQDPGMELHLIHYSYGVNSTEKGDLSSESTVSRIRTEHFPLTLESARPSHTSQYLCASKQGGAYNEQFFGPGTRLTVL.

The V gene is TRBV5-5, the J gene TRBJ1-5, with D unresolved. V was clipped by 4 bases and J by 7 bases, with 9 bases between them. The CDR3 totals 12 residues. Per germline, CDR1 SGHKS and CDR2 YYEKEE (reference sequence). The CDR3 region is CASSPGVQPQHF. In DNA, the CDR3 is TGTGCCAGCAGCCCGGGAGTACAGCCCCAGCATTTT.

V gene TRBV4-1 combines with J gene TRBJ2-1; weak D call: TRBD1 (6 bases). Germline CDR1 is MGHRA and CDR2 is YSYEKL. The V gene lost 1 base and the J gene lost 10 bases, with 11 bases spanning the gap. The CDR3 consists of 13 residues. The CDR3 here is CASSQATGGEQFF. For the CDR3, the DNA is TGCGCCAGCAGCCAAGCAACTGGGGGCGAGCAGTTCTTC.

V gene TRBV5-1 combines with J gene TRBJ2-3; possibly TRBD2 for D (5 bases). The germline gives CDR1 SGHRS, CDR2 YFSETQ. The CDR3 sequence is 14 residues long. V dropped 4 bases and J dropped 2 bases, with 11 bases sitting between them. The CDR3 nucleotides are TGCGCCAGCAGCCCGGACGGGGACACAGATACGCAGTATTTT. The encoded protein is CASSPDGDTDTQYF.

This sequence joins TRBV25-1 and TRBJ2-1; no definite D call. Germline CDR1 and CDR2: MGHDK and SYGVNS. V was trimmed by 6 bases and J by 9 bases, leaving 18 bases between them. The CDR3 spans 14 residues. The DNA of the CDR3 is TGTGCCAGCAGCCACCCATGGAGCCACCCTGAGCAGTTCTTC. Amino acids: CASSHPWSHPEQFF.

The V call is TRBV7-9, the J call TRBJ1-4, with D unclear. The CDR3 has 15 residues. Trimming took off 5 bases at V and 5 bases at J, with 15 bases between the two ends. Germline CDR1 and CDR2: SEHNR and FQNEAQ (reference sequence). The CDR3 DNA reads as TGTGCCAGCAGCCCCCCTCCGGACCCGAATGAAAAACTGTTTTTT. It encodes CASSPPPDPNEKLFF.

The chain carries TRBV7-6 and TRBJ2-7; D might be TRBD1 (6 bases). Looked up from germline, CDR1 is SGHVS and CDR2 is FNYEAQ. The V and J ends lost 5 bases and 5 bases respectively, with 22 bases between them. The CDR3 totals 16 residues. CDR3 amino acids: CASSPPTGSGFNEQYF. CDR3 coding DNA: TGTGCCAGCAGCCCACCGACAGGTTCGGGTTTCAACGAGCAGTACTTC.

J is TRBJ2-3 and V is TRBV12-3 or TRBV12-4, with unresolved D. CDR3 length: 16 amino acids. Trimming removed 0 bases at V and 2 bases at J, with 12 bases between. The CDR3 region is CASSLALGISTDTQYF. CDR3 DNA: TGTGCCAGCAGTTTAGCGCTAGGGATTTCCACAGATACGCAGTATTTT.